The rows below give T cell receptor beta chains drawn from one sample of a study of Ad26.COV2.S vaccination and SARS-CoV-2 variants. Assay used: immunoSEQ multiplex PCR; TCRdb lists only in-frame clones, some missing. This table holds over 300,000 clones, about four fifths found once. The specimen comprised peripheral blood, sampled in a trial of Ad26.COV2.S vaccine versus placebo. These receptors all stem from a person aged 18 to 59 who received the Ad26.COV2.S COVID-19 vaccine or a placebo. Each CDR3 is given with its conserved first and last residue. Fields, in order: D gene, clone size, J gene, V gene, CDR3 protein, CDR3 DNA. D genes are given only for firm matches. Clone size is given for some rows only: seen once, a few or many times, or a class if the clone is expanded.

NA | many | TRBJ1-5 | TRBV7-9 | CASSRGDQPQHF | TGTGCCAGCAGTAGGGGTGATCAGCCCCAGCATTTT
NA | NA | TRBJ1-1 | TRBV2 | CASLFGQGNTEAFF | TGTGCCAGTTTATTTGGGCAGGGGAACACTGAAGCTTTCTTT
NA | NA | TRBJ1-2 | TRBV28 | CATRDLNYGYTF | TGTGCCACCCGGGACCTTAACTATGGCTACACCTTC
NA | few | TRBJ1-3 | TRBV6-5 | CASSYSLGNTIYF | TGTGCCAGCAGTTACTCGTTAGGAAACACCATATATTTT
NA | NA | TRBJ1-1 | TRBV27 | CASSWGHRSEAFF | TGTGCCAGCAGCTGGGGGCATAGATCTGAAGCTTTCTTT
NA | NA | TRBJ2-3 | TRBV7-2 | CASSLASNTDTQYF | TGTGCCAGCAGCTTAGCCTCTAACACAGATACGCAGTATTTT
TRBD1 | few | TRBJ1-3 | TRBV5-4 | CASSLTGGGRNTIYF | TGTGCCAGCAGCTTAACAGGGGGCGGGCGGAACACCATATATTTT
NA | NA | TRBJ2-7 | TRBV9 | CASSVGGSSSYEQYF | TGTGCCAGCAGCGTAGGGGGTTCTAGCTCCTACGAGCAGTACTTC
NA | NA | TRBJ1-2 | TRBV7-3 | CASSLEPGYGYTF | TGTGCCAGCAGCTTAGAGCCGGGCTATGGCTACACCTTC
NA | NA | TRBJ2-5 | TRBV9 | CASSPRRGQTQYF | TGTGCCAGCAGCCCCCGGCGCGGTCAGACCCAGTACTTC
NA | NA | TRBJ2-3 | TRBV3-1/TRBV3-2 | CASSQVVGGWGDTQYF | TGTGCCAGCAGCCAAGTTGTGGGGGGCTGGGGAGATACGCAGTATTTT
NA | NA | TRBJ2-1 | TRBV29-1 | CSVKGATYNEQFF | TGCAGCGTTAAGGGTGCAACCTACAATGAGCAGTTCTTC
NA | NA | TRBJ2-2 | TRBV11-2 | CASSLGVGPRELFF | TGTGCCAGCAGCTTAGGAGTAGGCCCAAGGGAGCTGTTTTTT
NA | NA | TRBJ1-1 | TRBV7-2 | CASSSQQGNTEAFF | TGTGCCAGCAGCTCTCAACAGGGGAACACTGAAGCTTTCTTT
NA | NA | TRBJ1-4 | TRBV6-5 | CASSQDREKLFF | TGTGCCAGCAGCCAAGACAGGGAAAAACTGTTTTTT
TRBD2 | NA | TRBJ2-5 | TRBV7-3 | CASSPGPVLAGVAETQYF | TGTGCCAGCAGCCCTGGGCCCGTGCTAGCGGGGGTGGCAGAGACCCAGTACTTC
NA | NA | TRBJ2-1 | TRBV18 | CASSPRVEQFF | TGTGCCAGCTCACCACGGGTTGAGCAGTTCTTC
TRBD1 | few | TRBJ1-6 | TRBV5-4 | CASSLGQGVSALHF | TGTGCCAGCAGCTTGGGACAGGGGGTCTCAGCCCTCCACTTT
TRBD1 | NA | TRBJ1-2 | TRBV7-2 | CASSLVGTAQSYTF | TGTGCCAGCAGCTTGGTCGGGACAGCCCAGAGCTACACCTTC
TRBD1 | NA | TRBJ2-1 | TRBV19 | CASSIGTGINEQFF | TGTGCCAGTAGTATAGGGACAGGGATCAATGAGCAGTTCTTC
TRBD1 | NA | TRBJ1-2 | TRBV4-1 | CATKGQGNYGYTF | TGCGCCACCAAGGGACAGGGAAACTATGGCTACACCTTC
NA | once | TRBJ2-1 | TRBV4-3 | CASSQIEGEQFF | TGCGCCAGCAGCCAGATCGAGGGAGAGCAGTTCTTC
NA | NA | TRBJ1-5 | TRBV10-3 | CAISGGEQPQHF | TGTGCCATCAGCGGTGGGGAGCAGCCCCAGCATTTT
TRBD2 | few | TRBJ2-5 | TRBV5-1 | CASSLGLAMEETQYF | TGCGCCAGCAGCTTAGGACTAGCGATGGAAGAGACCCAGTACTTC
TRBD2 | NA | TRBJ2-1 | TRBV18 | CASSLRTSGRSYNEQFF | TGTGCCAGCTCACTACGGACTAGCGGGAGGTCTTACAATGAGCAGTTCTTC
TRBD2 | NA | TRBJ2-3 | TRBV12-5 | CASGPRPGLADSSTDTQYF | TGTGCTAGTGGTCCTCGACCGGGACTAGCAGACTCTAGCACAGATACGCAGTATTTT
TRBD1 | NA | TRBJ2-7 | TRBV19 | CASSPDRDRSYEQYF | TGTGCCAGTAGTCCCGACCGGGACAGAAGCTACGAGCAGTACTTC
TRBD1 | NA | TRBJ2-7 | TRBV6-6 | CASSPGTGGGYEQYF | TGTGCCAGCAGTCCCGGGACAGGGGGCGGGTACGAGCAGTACTTC
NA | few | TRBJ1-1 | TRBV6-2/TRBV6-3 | CASSDLQGDTEAFF | TGTGCCAGCAGTGACCTACAGGGAGACACTGAAGCTTTCTTT
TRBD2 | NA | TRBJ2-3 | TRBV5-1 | CASSLARTSGGWADTQYF | TGCGCCAGCAGCTTGGCTAGGACTAGCGGGGGGTGGGCAGATACGCAGTATTTT
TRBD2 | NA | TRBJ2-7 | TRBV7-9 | CASSSLPGLASYEQYF | TGTGCCAGCAGCTCCTTACCGGGACTAGCGTCCTACGAGCAGTACTTC
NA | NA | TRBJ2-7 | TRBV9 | CASSSRQEPYEQYF | TGTGCCAGCAGCTCACGACAGGAACCTTACGAGCAGTACTTC
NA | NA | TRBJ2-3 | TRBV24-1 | CATSDRGTTDTQYF | TGTGCCACCAGTGATCGTGGGACGACAGATACGCAGTATTTT
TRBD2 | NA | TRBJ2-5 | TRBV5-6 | CASSLRGTSWTAQYF | TGTGCCAGCAGCTTGCGCGGGACTAGCTGGACGGCCCAGTACTTC
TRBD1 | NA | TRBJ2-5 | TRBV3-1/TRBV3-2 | CASSQRARQGTQETQYF | TGTGCCAGCAGCCAACGAGCTCGACAGGGCACCCAAGAGACCCAGTACTTC
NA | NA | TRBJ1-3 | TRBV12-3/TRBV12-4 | CASSPSGNTIYF | TGTGCCAGCAGTCCATCTGGAAACACCATATATTTT
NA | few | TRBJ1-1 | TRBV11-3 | CASSLARGTEAFF | TGTGCCAGCAGCTTAGCGAGGGGAACTGAAGCTTTCTTT
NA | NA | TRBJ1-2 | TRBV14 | CASSQQIGAYGYTF | TGTGCCAGCAGCCAACAAATCGGGGCCTATGGCTACACCTTC
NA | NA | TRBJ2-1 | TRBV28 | CASSFGTEYNEQFF | TGTGCCAGCAGTTTTGGAACAGAATACAATGAGCAGTTCTTC
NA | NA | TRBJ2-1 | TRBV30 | CAWQTSFEQFF | TGTGCCTGGCAAACATCATTTGAGCAGTTCTTC
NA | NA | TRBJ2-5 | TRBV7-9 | CASSDTSYQETQYF | TGTGCCAGCAGTGATACATCGTACCAAGAGACCCAGTACTTC
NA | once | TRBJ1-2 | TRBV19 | CASSITGLPGYGYTF | TGTGCCAGTAGTATCACAGGGTTACCGGGGTATGGCTACACCTTC
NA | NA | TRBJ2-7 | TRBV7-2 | CASRVTDRNHYEQYF | TGTGCCAGCAGGGTAACGGACAGAAACCATTACGAGCAGTACTTC
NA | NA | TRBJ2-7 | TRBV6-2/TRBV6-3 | CASSRRGEQYF | TGTGCCAGCAGCCGGAGGGGTGAGCAGTACTTC
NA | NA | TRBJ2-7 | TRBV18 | CASSPTSGQRHYEQYF | TGTGCCAGCTCACCTACGAGTGGACAGCGCCACTACGAGCAGTACTTC
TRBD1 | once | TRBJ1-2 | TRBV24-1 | CATSDRGQNYGYTF | TGTGCCACCAGTGACCGGGGACAGAACTATGGCTACACCTTC
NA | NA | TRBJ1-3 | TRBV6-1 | CASSEQTRENTIYF | TGTGCCAGCAGTGAACAAACACGCGAAAACACCATATATTTT
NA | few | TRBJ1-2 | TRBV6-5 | CASSPEWGSGYTF | TGTGCCAGCAGCCCCGAATGGGGCAGTGGCTACACCTTC
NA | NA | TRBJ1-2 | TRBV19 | CASSRERYGYTF | TGTGCCAGTAGTAGGGAAAGGTATGGCTACACCTTC
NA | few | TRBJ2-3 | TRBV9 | CASSVGPDTQYF | TGTGCCAGCAGCGTAGGTCCAGATACGCAGTATTTT
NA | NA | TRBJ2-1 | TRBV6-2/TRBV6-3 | CASSYGGFGSYNEQFF | TGTGCCAGCAGTTACGGGGGGTTTGGCTCCTACAATGAGCAGTTCTTC
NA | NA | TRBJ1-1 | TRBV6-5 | CASTPHRNTEAFF | TGTGCCAGCACCCCCCACAGGAACACTGAAGCTTTCTTT
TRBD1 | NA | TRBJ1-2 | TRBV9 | CASSPRTGWGYTF | TGTGCCAGCAGCCCGAGGACAGGGTGGGGCTACACCTTC
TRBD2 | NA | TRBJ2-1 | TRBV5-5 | CASSSLPSGEQFF | TGTGCCAGCAGCTCCTTACCTAGCGGTGAGCAGTTCTTC
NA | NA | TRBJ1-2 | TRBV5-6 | CASSLGWGYTF | TGTGCCAGCAGCCTGGGCTGGGGCTACACCTTC
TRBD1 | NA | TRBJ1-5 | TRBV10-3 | CAIGTGPQPQHF | TGTGCCATCGGGACAGGGCCACAGCCCCAGCATTTT
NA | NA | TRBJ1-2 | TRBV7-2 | CASSLAARVGYTF | TGTGCCAGCAGCTTAGCGGCCAGGGTTGGCTACACCTTC
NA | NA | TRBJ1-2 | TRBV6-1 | CASSELGRGLGYGYTF | TGTGCCAGCAGTGAACTAGGCAGAGGTTTGGGCTATGGCTACACCTTC
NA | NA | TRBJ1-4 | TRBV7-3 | CASSLTGRADEKLFF | TGTGCCAGCAGCTTAACCGGGCGGGCGGATGAAAAACTGTTTTTT